The present T cell receptor (beta chain) was sequenced within a study of post-analysis software for immune sequencing data. Study summary: Multiple sclerosis in the patients followed relapsing-remitting, secondary progressive and progressive-relapsing courses.

Study-level points and caveats: Samples from a shared batch, those prepared together, strongly co-clustered by F measure. The study found significantly lower normalized Chao1 diversity in multiple sclerosis patients than in controls. There were a handful of TRBV segments more frequent in patients than controls, and TRBV5-6, TRBV5-1 and TRBV20-1 were among them.

This clonotype has more than one count but fewer than ten. The target antigen is unknown. V gave up 1 base and J gave up 6 bases, with 9 bases separating them. The CDR3 has 13 residues. Germline CDR1 SGHDN, CDR2 FVKESK. Researchers reported that TCR beta cDNA libraries carried unique molecular identifiers. There were about 1 to 10 million T cells, and around 460,000 cDNA molecules came from them. From the PCR reads, TCRdb called clonotypes with MiXCR, one entry per CDR3 protein. This sample has fewer than 850,000 distinct CDR3 sequences; around 46% occur once, and the top ten carry roughly 4.5%. J is TRBJ1-1 and V is TRBV14; no definite D call. The material sequenced was blood. This TCR was recovered from a girl aged 10 to 17 with multiple sclerosis. The CDR3 DNA reads as TGTGCCAGCAGCCAAGTTATACGGGCTGAAGCTTTCTTT. Protein sequence: CASSQVIRAEAFF.